This record concerns one T cell receptor (beta chain) sequence. Its specificity is unknown. This specimen comes from a study of monozygotic twins with inflammatory bowel disease. TCRdb re-called the 5' RACE reads and shows each CDR3 protein once, DNA omitted. The sample totals approximately 100,000 distinct CDR3 sequences; its top ten clones hold 1.5% to 2%. Per germline, CDR1 MDHEN and CDR2 SYDVKM. The CDR3 has 13 amino acids. General study results and limits: There were differing immunosuppressive treatments, which may have added variability to patient repertoires.

The chain links TRBV28 to TRBJ2-7. This TCR was sampled from a human donor with ulcerative colitis or Crohn's disease, or a healthy co-twin of an affected twin (not recorded which). Sequencing was done on a sample of blood. The CDR3 loop is CASSLFGFYEQYF.